These 31 T cell receptor beta chains were sequenced from one sample in a study of vaccination and CD4 T cells after COVID-19. Oncomine TCR Beta short-read sequencing was applied to DNA from cultured CD4+ T cells. TCRdb processed the PCR reads anew with MiXCR; each CDR3 protein has one entry. The sample carries fewer than 15,000 distinct CDR3 sequences, over 45% recorded once. Documented treatment: roughly 11-day PBMC culture with coronavirus spike peptide pools or control peptides (ViraFEST assay). No cognate antigen is known for these TCRs. Sequencing was done on a sample of CD4+ T cells from blood, cultured in vitro. The receptors originated from a human donor who had recovered from COVID-19.

The chain couples TRBV2 to TRBJ2-2, with 12 positions matching TRBD2. The V and J ends lost 11 bases and 7 bases, in that order; junction bases with no gene match: 17. This CDR3 contains 17 residues. The germline V gene encodes CDR1 SNHLY and CDR2 FYNNEI. The CDR3, as DNA: TGTGCCGGCTCCCCCCGACTCGGACTAGCGGGGCACGGGGAGCTGTTTTTT. Residues: CAGSPRLGLAGHGELFF.

The chain couples TRBV20-1 to TRBJ1-1; D is undetermined. The V end was cut by 2 bases, the J end by 0 bases, with 10 bases between. The length of the CDR3 is 14 residues. Per germline, CDR1 DFQATT and CDR2 SNEGSKA (reference sequence). The CDR3 DNA sequence: TGCAGTGCTAGATGGAGCGGTTTGAACACTGAAGCTTTCTTT. Residues: CSARWSGLNTEAFF.

This chain's CDR3 is CASSPRMASTDTQYF. The CDR3 DNA reads TGTGCCAGCAGTCCCCGGATGGCCTCCACAGATACGCAGTATTTT. The rearrangement joins TRBV12-3 or TRBV12-4 to TRBJ2-3; D call uncertain. The CDR3 is made up of 15 amino acids. The V end was cut by 5 bases, the J end by 2 bases, with 14 bases between.

The J gene is TRBJ2-1, the V gene TRBV5-5, with D perhaps matching TRBD1 or TRBD2 (6 bases each). V was clipped by 1 base and J by 5 bases, with 13 bases between them. The CDR3 extends over 15 amino acids. Germline V lookup: CDR1 SGHKS, CDR2 YYEKEE (reference sequence). CDR3 region: CASSLKGGQDNEQFF. The CDR3 DNA sequence: TGTGCCAGCAGCTTGAAAGGGGGGCAGGACAATGAGCAGTTCTTC.

The chain uses TRBV2 and TRBJ2-5; 8 nucleotides agree with TRBD2. CDR1 and CDR2 (germline): SNHLY, FYNNEI. The CDR3 sequence is 12 residues long. J lost 7 bases, V lost 8 bases, and 6 bases had no gene match. The CDR3 nucleotides read TGTGCCAGCTGGAGCGGGGGCGGGACCCAGTACTTC. Translated, it gives CASWSGGGTQYF.

The CDR3 is CASSVVGQGNTEAFF. The CDR3 DNA reads TGTGCCAGCAGCGTAGTTGGCCAGGGGAACACTGAAGCTTTCTTT. V is TRBV9 and J is TRBJ1-1, with a weak D call TRBD1 (5 bases). Trimming shortened V by 0 bases and J by 1 base, and 10 bases separated the two germline ends. The CDR3 loop spans 15 amino acids. Germline V gene data show CDR1 as SGDLS and CDR2 as YYNGEE.

The chain recombines TRBV11-3 with TRBJ2-1, with TRBD2 matching over 7 bases. CDR3 length: 15 amino acids. CDR1 is SGHNT, CDR2 YENEEA, per germline. V shed 7 bases, J shed 7 bases, and the junction held 13 bases outside the gene matches. CDR3 region: CASTPFEAGLNEQFF. CDR3 coding DNA: TGTGCCAGCACCCCCTTTGAAGCGGGGTTAAATGAGCAGTTCTTC.

This chain links TRBV12-3 or TRBV12-4 with TRBJ1-5; maybe TRBD1 (5 bases). V gave up 3 bases and J gave up 9 bases, with 12 bases separating them. The CDR3 totals 13 residues. The CDR3 loop reads CASSFGGGPPQHF. The CDR3, as DNA: TGTGCCAGCAGTTTCGGCGGGGGTCCGCCCCAGCATTTT.

The genes are TRBV20-1 and TRBJ1-1; D ambiguous. The V gene's germline CDR1 is DFQATT and CDR2 SNEGSKA (reference sequence). Trimming pared 4 bases from V and 4 bases from J, leaving 13 bases between. The CDR3 runs 13 residues. This CDR3 reads CSANLGPGTEAFF. CDR3 bases: TGCAGTGCTAACCTCGGGCCGGGCACTGAAGCTTTCTTT.

The rearrangement uses TRBV11-3 and TRBJ1-4; no clear D. V lost 5 bases to trimming and J lost 3 bases, with 7 bases between them. In germline, CDR1 is SGHNT, CDR2 YENEEA. CDR3 length: 13 amino acids. The DNA for the CDR3 is TGTGCCAGCAGCCCCGGGCCTAATGAAAAACTGTTTTTT. This sequence encodes CASSPGPNEKLFF.

This chain links TRBV20-1 with TRBJ1-2, with TRBD1 matching 7 bases. J was trimmed by 2 bases and V by 4 bases; bases with no gene match: 7. The germline CDR1 and CDR2 sequences are DFQATT and SNEGSKA (reference sequence). CDR3 size: 14 residues. The CDR3 spells CSATPGTENYGYTF. CDR3 in DNA: TGCAGTGCTACCCCCGGGACAGAGAACTATGGCTACACCTTC.

This clonotype has just a few counts. The gene calls are TRBV6-1 and TRBJ2-3; 7 bases are a match to TRBD1. V was pared by 4 bases and J by 4 bases, with 8 bases of the junction left unmatched. The CDR3 length is 15 residues. In germline, CDR1 is MNHNS, CDR2 SASEGT. The CDR3 protein is CASSGRQGWADTQYF. Here the CDR3 DNA reads TGTGCCAGCAGTGGACGACAGGGATGGGCAGATACGCAGTATTTT.

The rearrangement uses TRBV12-3 or TRBV12-4 and TRBJ1-5; D call uncertain. This CDR3 is built from 12 residues. V shed 6 bases and J shed 1 base, with 4 bases lying between them. The CDR3 reads CASRYSNQPQHF. The CDR3 DNA reads as TGTGCCAGCAGATACAGCAATCAGCCCCAGCATTTT.

V gene TRBV12-5 combines with J gene TRBJ1-2; 7 bases match TRBD1. This CDR3 is built from 15 residues. Germline loops: CDR1 LGHNT, CDR2 FRNRAP. The J segment lost 10 bases and the V segment lost 2 bases, leaving 13 bases of the junction unmatched. In DNA, the CDR3 is TGTGCTAGTGGTTTGTCCCGAGGGGGCAGAGACTTCTACACCTTC. Its protein product is CASGLSRGGRDFYTF.

The V gene is TRBV20-1, the J gene TRBJ1-3; 7 bases are shared with TRBD1. With 5 bases clipped from V and 2 bases from J, the junction kept 3 bases outside the gene matches. CDR3 length: 13 amino acids. Germline values: CDR1 DFQATT, CDR2 SNEGSKA (reference sequence). The CDR3 DNA reads TGCAGTGCTCAGGGGGACACTGGAAACACCATATATTTT. Translating it yields CSAQGDTGNTIYF.

The chain uses TRBV6-1 and TRBJ2-5; 9 nucleotides agree with TRBD1. CDR1 is MNHNS, CDR2 SASEGT, per germline. The CDR3 consists of 15 residues. Trimming cost V 7 bases and J 5 bases; bases outside gene matches: 11. The CDR3 DNA reads TGTGCCAGCACCCCCGGACAGGGGAAGTGGGAGACCCAGTACTTC. It specifies CASTPGQGKWETQYF.

In its sample, this clonotype ranks as medium-sized. Relative to the germline gene, one junction end is altered; a read error may explain this. The chain joins TRBV7-7 to TRBJ2-5; D gene uncertain. The CDR3 has 16 residues. Germline V lookup: CDR1 SSHAT, CDR2 FNYEAQ (reference sequence). DNA for the CDR3: TGTGCTAGCAGCTTAGGACGTACATTGAGACAAGAGACCCAGTACTTC. Protein product: CASSLGRTLRQETQYF. Looking up the rest from reference TRBV7-7 and TRBJ2-5 gives the full variable domain: GAGVSQSPRYKVTKRGQDVTLRCDPISSHATLYWYQQALGQGPEFLTYFNYEAQPDKSGLPSDRFSAERPEGSISTLTIQRTEQRDSAMYRCASSLGRTLRQETQYFGPGTRLLVL.

The chain carries TRBV7-2 and TRBJ2-2; D may be TRBD2 (5 bases). The CDR3 contains 14 residues. V dropped 5 bases and J dropped 2 bases, with 9 bases sitting between them. Germline assignment: CDR1 SGHTA and CDR2 FQGNSA. The CDR3 DNA follows: TGTGCCAGCAGCGGGCGGGCCAACACCGGGGAGCTGTTTTTT. This gives the protein CASSGRANTGELFF. The full variable domain, its missing parts supplied by reference TRBV7-2 and TRBJ2-2, is GAGVSQSPSNKVTEKGKDVELRCDPISGHTALYWYRQSLGQGLEFLIYFQGNSAPDKSGLPSDRFSAERTGGSVSTLTIQRTQQEDSAVYLCASSGRANTGELFFGEGSRLTVL.

This rearrangement joins TRBV30 to TRBJ1-2, with no clear D. The V gene lost 4 bases and the J gene lost 5 bases, with 17 bases spanning the gap. The CDR3 totals 14 residues. Germline CDR1 and CDR2: GTSNPN and SVGIG (reference sequence). The DNA of the CDR3 is TGTGCCTGGAAGAGCGGGTCAGTTGTTTATGGCTACACCTTC. The encoded protein is CAWKSGSVVYGYTF.

This clonotype was detected a few times. The genes are TRBV20-1 and TRBJ2-5; the D is unclear. The CDR3 spans 14 residues. Germline-derived CDR1 and CDR2 are DFQATT and SNEGSKA (reference sequence). The ends were cut back, 6 bases at V and 2 bases at J, with 16 bases in the middle. CDR3 protein: CSASGVRVQETQYF. The CDR3 bases are TGCAGTGCCTCGGGCGTCCGGGTGCAAGAGACCCAGTACTTC.

This sequence joins TRBV6-1 and TRBJ2-5; 8 bases line up with TRBD1. From germline, CDR1 is MNHNS and CDR2 SASEGT. The V and J ends lost 8 bases and 4 bases, in that order; junction bases with no gene match: 9. The CDR3 spans 14 residues. CDR3 sequence: CASGRTGHRETQYF. The CDR3 region has the DNA TGTGCCAGCGGAAGGACAGGGCATCGAGAGACCCAGTACTTC.

The chain couples TRBV20-1 to TRBJ1-2, with D possibly TRBD1 on 5 matching bases. Trimming pared 6 bases from V and 8 bases from J, leaving 13 bases between. Germline V gene sequence: CDR1 DFQATT, CDR2 SNEGSKA (reference sequence). The CDR3 has 11 amino acids. DNA for the CDR3: TGCAGTGCCCCCCGCAGGGACGGCTACACCTTC. As protein: CSAPRRDGYTF.

V usage is TRBV10-2 and J usage is TRBJ2-5; D uncertain. Deletions cut 3 bases from V and 8 bases from J, with 10 bases between. From germline, CDR1 is WSHSY and CDR2 SAAADI. This CDR3 contains 12 residues. As DNA, the CDR3 is TGCGCCAGCAGTGATCCAACTTTAACCCAGTACTTC. Translating it yields CASSDPTLTQYF.

This rearrangement joins TRBV5-3 to TRBJ2-4; possibly TRBD2 for D (6 bases). TRBV5-3 is an ORF, with its function uncertain. Trimming removed 5 bases from V and 8 bases from J, with 17 bases in between. The CDR3 is 14 residues long. The CDR3 coding sequence is TGTGCCAGAAGTCCCGGTGATAGGGAGGACATTCAGTACTTC. Its protein is CARSPGDREDIQYF.

This clonotype was counted between two and nine times. The chain recombines TRBV7-2 with TRBJ1-5; D possibly corresponds to TRBD1 (5 bases). The CDR3 spans 14 residues. V lost 3 bases, J lost 9 bases, and 15 bases lay in between. CDR1 is SGHTA, CDR2 FQGNSA, per germline. The CDR3 DNA is TGTGCCAGCAGCTTTGGGACTTCCGGCACGCCCCAGCATTTT. Protein product: CASSFGTSGTPQHF.

CDR3 DNA: TGTGCCAGCAGCTCCTACTCCGGGACAGGGGGCGGGGAGCTGTTTTTT. Protein: CASSSYSGTGGGELFF. The V call is TRBV7-9, the J call TRBJ2-2, with 11 bases identical to TRBD1. The V gene end was trimmed by 4 bases and the J gene end by 7 bases; junction bases not matched to a gene: 8. This CDR3 contains 16 residues. The germline V gene encodes CDR1 SEHNR and CDR2 FQNEAQ (reference sequence).

This rearrangement joins TRBV20-1 to TRBJ2-5, with D perhaps matching TRBD2 (6 bases). Trimming removed 6 bases at V and 4 bases at J, with 15 bases between. The CDR3 totals 13 residues. Germline CDR1 and CDR2: DFQATT and SNEGSKA (reference sequence). The CDR3 protein is CSAISDGGETQYF. The CDR3 coding sequence is TGCAGTGCCATAAGCGACGGGGGAGAGACCCAGTACTTC.

The gene calls are TRBV27 and TRBJ2-7; no clear D. The CDR3 covers 14 residues. The V gene's germline CDR1 is MNHEY and CDR2 SMNVEV (reference sequence). V was shortened by 6 bases and J by 1 base, with 13 bases between the two germline ends. CDR3 sequence: CASSPIGSSYEQYF. For the CDR3, the DNA is TGTGCCAGCAGCCCGATAGGTTCGTCCTACGAGCAGTACTTC.

This clonotype occurred a few times. V usage is TRBV20-1 and J usage is TRBJ2-2; tentative D call: TRBD2 (5 bases). Germline V gene data show CDR1 as DFQATT and CDR2 as SNEGSKA (reference sequence). This CDR3 comprises 13 residues. V shed 5 bases and J shed 3 bases, with 10 bases lying between them. The CDR3 DNA follows: TGCAGTGCTCTGAGGGTGGACACCGGGGAGCTGTTTTTT. It specifies CSALRVDTGELFF.

The V call is TRBV5-5, the J call TRBJ1-1; possibly TRBD1 for D (6 bases). CDR1 is SGHKS and CDR2 is YYEKEE in the germline V gene (reference sequence). The V end was cut by 0 bases, the J end by 1 base, with 10 bases between. The CDR3 extends over 15 amino acids. CDR3 nucleotide sequence: TGTGCCAGCAGCTTGGCCGGGGGGCGGAACACTGAAGCTTTCTTT. This gives the protein CASSLAGGRNTEAFF.

This clonotype has a handful of counts. In DNA, the CDR3 is TGTGCCAGCAGCTCCCGACAGGGGTGGGAGCAGTACTTC. Protein sequence: CASSSRQGWEQYF. The chain couples TRBV7-6 to TRBJ2-7, with 8 bases that match TRBD1. J gave up 7 bases and V 4 bases, and 6 bases lay outside the gene matches. The CDR3 contains 13 residues. Germline CDR1 reads SGHVS; CDR2 reads FNYEAQ.